The sequence of this T cell receptor (beta chain) was determined in a study of shared clonotypes between healthy human individuals. Study-wide findings and caveats: Clonotypes shared by all four donors outscored non-shared clonotypes in generation probability.

Germline CDR1 reads SQVTM; CDR2 reads ANQGSEA. The CDR3 totals 16 residues. V trimming: 3 bases; J trimming: 0 bases; junction bases outside the gene matches: 5. Libraries were prepared by immunoSEQ multiplex PCR; TCRdb keeps only in-frame clonotypes and omits some of them. The table includes around 2,000,000 clones, about 95% detected once. The naive CD8 fraction comprised CD45RO-negative cells positively selected for CCR7 and excluded terminally differentiated effector memory CD45RA+ cells. The healthy adult donors were HIV-negative and reported no recent acute infections or vaccinations. On this clone: Its antigen is still unknown. Other DNA sequences in the same sample also yield this CDR3.

The sequenced material came from naive CD8+ T cells sorted from blood. The chain links TRBV29-1 to TRBJ2-3; 11 bases match TRBD2. This TCR came from a man aged 18 to 29 in good health. The CDR3 loop reads CSVEGLAETSTDTQYF. Written as DNA, the CDR3 is TGCAGCGTTGAGGGACTAGCGGAGACTAGCACAGATACGCAGTATTTT.